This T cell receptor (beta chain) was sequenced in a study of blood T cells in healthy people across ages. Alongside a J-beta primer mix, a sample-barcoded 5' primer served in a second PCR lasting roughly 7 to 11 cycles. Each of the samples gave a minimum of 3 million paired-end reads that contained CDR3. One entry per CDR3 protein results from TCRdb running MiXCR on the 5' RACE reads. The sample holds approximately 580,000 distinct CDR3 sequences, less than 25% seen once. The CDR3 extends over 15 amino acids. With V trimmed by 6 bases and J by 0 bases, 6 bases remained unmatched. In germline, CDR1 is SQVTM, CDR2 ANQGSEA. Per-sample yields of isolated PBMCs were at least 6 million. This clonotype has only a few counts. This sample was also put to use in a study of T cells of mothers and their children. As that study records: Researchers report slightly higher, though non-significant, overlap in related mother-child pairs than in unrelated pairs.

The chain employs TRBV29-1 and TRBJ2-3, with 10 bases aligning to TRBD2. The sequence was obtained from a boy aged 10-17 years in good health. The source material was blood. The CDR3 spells CSVLRTSGSTDTQYF. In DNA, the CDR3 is TGCAGCGTGCTCAGGACTAGCGGTAGCACAGATACGCAGTATTTT.